This T cell receptor beta chain stems from a study of blood T cell repertoires in COVID-19. Study processing details: Amplified reference gene primers provided the basis for estimating nucleated cell counts. Produced via immunoSEQ multiplex PCR; TCRdb's table is partial and in-frame only. V, J and clone size derive from that table, while D and trimming were established from the DNA sequence. Here the sample spans about 100,000 clones, roughly 87% being singletons. Looked up from germline, CDR1 is SGHTA and CDR2 is FQGTGA. Trimming cost V 2 bases and J 3 bases; bases outside gene matches: 5. This CDR3 has 15 amino acids.

This rearrangement joins TRBV7-3 to TRBJ2-5; 8 bases match TRBD1. The sample was peripheral blood. This receptor was taken from a woman aged 50 to 65 with COVID-19, enrolled during active disease. In nucleotides, the CDR3 is TGTGCCAGCAGCTTATATGGGACAGGAAAAGAGACCCAGTACTTC. Its protein is CASSLYGTGKETQYF.